The 23 T cell receptor beta chains below come from one sample, sequenced in a study of T cells after yellow fever vaccination. TCRdb independently ran MiXCR on the 5' RACE reads; one entry per CDR3 protein. The table includes roughly 260,000 distinct CDR3 sequences, about an eighth detected once. The specimen was CD4+ T cells sorted from PBMCs, collected 45 days after the yellow fever booster vaccination. These receptors were collected from a man aged 25 to 40 who received the YFV17D yellow fever vaccine.

V gene TRBV12-3 or TRBV12-4 combines with J gene TRBJ2-7; D call uncertain. Trimming took 3 bases from V and 1 from J, leaving 7 bases between them. The CDR3 is made up of 13 amino acids. The DNA for the CDR3 is TGTGCCAGCAGTTTCCCTAATTCCTACGAGCAGTACTTC. This translates into CASSFPNSYEQYF.

This clonotype was seen only a few times. The chain joins TRBV7-2 to TRBJ2-7; a possible D gene is TRBD1 (5 bases). V lost 6 bases and J 3 bases, leaving 12 bases between the germline ends. CDR3 size: 13 residues. Germline loops: CDR1 SGHTA, CDR2 FQGNSA. The CDR3: CASRKAGHYEQYF. In nucleotides, the CDR3 is TGTGCCAGCAGAAAGGCAGGGCACTACGAGCAGTACTTC.

The J gene is TRBJ2-5, the V gene TRBV28, with 7 positions matching TRBD1. CDR1 and CDR2 from the germline V gene are MDHEN and SYDVKM. The CDR3 loop spans 11 amino acids. Germline trimming cut 7 bases from V and 8 bases from J; bases unmatched to any gene: 4. Here the CDR3 reads CASMDRFTQYF. The DNA for the CDR3 is TGTGCCAGCATGGACAGGTTTACCCAGTACTTC.

This chain uses TRBV20-1 with TRBJ2-2; no reliable D call. The CDR3 sequence is 13 residues long. Looked up from germline, CDR1 is DFQATT and CDR2 is SNEGSKA (reference sequence). The germline V and J ends were trimmed by 6 bases and 6 bases, with 14 bases remaining between them. CDR3 coding DNA: TGCAGTGCAAGCTACGAGGCGGCCGGGGAGCTGTTTTTT. Its translation is CSASYEAAGELFF.

This clonotype turned up a few times. The gene calls are TRBV7-3 and TRBJ2-5; 8 bases match TRBD2. The CDR3 runs 15 residues. Germline V gives CDR1 SGHTA, CDR2 FQGTGA. The ends lost 3 bases at V and 1 base at J; junction bases unmatched: 4. The CDR3 is CASSFHGGAQETQYF. Here the CDR3 DNA reads TGTGCCAGCAGCTTTCACGGGGGGGCCCAAGAGACCCAGTACTTC.

The table lists this clonotype with a few counts. The chain employs TRBV7-2 and TRBJ2-2; D remains ambiguous. The CDR3 loop spans 13 amino acids. Germline CDR1 reads SGHTA; CDR2 reads FQGNSA. V lost 5 bases and J 6 bases, leaving 10 bases between the germline ends. CDR3 coding DNA: TGTGCCAGCAGCCGTACAAATGCCGGGGAGCTGTTTTTT. Protein: CASSRTNAGELFF. The full variable domain, with the rest looked up from reference TRBV7-2 and TRBJ2-2, is GAGVSQSPSNKVTEKGKDVELRCDPISGHTALYWYRQSLGQGLEFLIYFQGNSAPDKSGLPSDRFSAERTGGSVSTLTIQRTQQEDSAVYLCASSRTNAGELFFGEGSRLTVL.

The chain uses TRBV7-8 and TRBJ1-2; no definite D call. The germline CDR1 and CDR2 sequences are SGHVS and FQNEAQ. V lost 1 base and J 2 bases, leaving 11 bases between the germline ends. The length of the CDR3 is 15 residues. Written as DNA, the CDR3 is TGTGCCAGCAGCTTAGTTGTGGCACCGAACTATGGCTACACCTTC. This sequence encodes CASSLVVAPNYGYTF.

Ten or more counts support this clonotype. The V and J genes are TRBV12-3 or TRBV12-4 and TRBJ2-7; a possible D gene is TRBD1 (6 bases). This CDR3 has 13 residues. Between the trimmed V and J ends, which lost 3 bases and 6 bases, there was a span of 12 bases. CDR3 region: CASSFYREGEQYF. In DNA form, the CDR3 reads TGTGCCAGCAGTTTTTACAGGGAAGGCGAGCAGTACTTC.

The chain uses TRBV10-3 and TRBJ2-7; a possible D gene is TRBD2 (6 bases). The CDR3 sequence is 15 residues long. Deletions cut 0 bases from V and 5 bases from J, with 14 bases between. CDR1 ENHRY and CDR2 SYGVKD come from the germline V gene. This CDR3 reads CAISESTVGGNEQYF. In nucleotides, the CDR3 is TGTGCCATCAGTGAGTCGACGGTTGGAGGGAACGAGCAGTACTTC.

The gene calls are TRBV20-1 and TRBJ2-5, with D possibly being TRBD2 (5 bases). There are 14 residues in the CDR3. V lost 3 bases and J 1 base, leaving 12 bases between the germline ends. Per the germline V gene, CDR1 is DFQATT and CDR2 is SNEGSKA (reference sequence). CDR3 sequence (DNA): TGCAGTGCTAGCCGGGGTAGGGCCCAAGAGACCCAGTACTTC. It translates to CSASRGRAQETQYF.

This clonotype has a handful of counts. The V gene is TRBV12-3 or TRBV12-4, the J gene TRBJ1-5; 7 bases map to TRBD1. The CDR3 length is 15 residues. The junction had 6 bases not matched to a gene; V was cut back by 6 bases and J by 1 base. The CDR3: CASSLVQGSNQPQHF. The CDR3 nucleotides are TGTGCCAGCAGCCTCGTACAGGGGAGCAATCAGCCCCAGCATTTT.

This clonotype showed up many times. The chain couples TRBV3-1 to TRBJ2-7; D ambiguous. V was shortened by 1 base and J by 4 bases, with 14 bases between the two germline ends. This CDR3 has 15 amino acids. The germline V gene has CDR1 LGHDT and CDR2 YNNKEL (reference sequence). CDR3 region: CASSQGHAKGYEQYF. CDR3 sequence (DNA): TGTGCCAGCAGCCAAGGACACGCGAAAGGATACGAGCAGTACTTC.

This clonotype has more than one count but fewer than ten. The chain recombines TRBV7-8 with TRBJ2-3; tentative D call: TRBD2 (5 bases). Germline V gene sequence: CDR1 SGHVS, CDR2 FQNEAQ. This CDR3 region has 16 residues. V lost 0 bases, J lost 11 bases, and 21 bases lay in between. CDR3 sequence: CASSLARGRSLFGQYF. As DNA, the CDR3 is TGTGCCAGCAGCTTAGCCAGAGGGCGCTCCCTATTCGGGCAGTATTTT.

This clonotype was observed a handful of times. The genes are TRBV25-1 and TRBJ2-7; D is uncertain. V lost 5 bases and J lost 6, with 11 bases in between. The CDR3 is made up of 12 amino acids. CDR1 is MGHDK and CDR2 is SYGVNS in the germline V gene. The CDR3 reads CASSSMTSEQYF. CDR3 sequence (DNA): TGTGCCAGCAGTTCGATGACCTCCGAGCAGTACTTC.

The chain uses TRBV7-9 and TRBJ1-5; D uncertain. The CDR3 is 12 amino acids. V lost 3 bases and J lost 12, with 12 bases in between. The V gene's germline CDR1 is SEHNR and CDR2 FQNEAQ (reference sequence). This CDR3 reads CASSLAKGVQHF. The CDR3 nucleotides read TGTGCCAGCAGCTTGGCAAAAGGCGTCCAGCATTTT.

The sample holds many counts of this clonotype. The J gene is TRBJ1-2, the V gene TRBV6-5; TRBD1 might be the D (6 bases). This CDR3 region has 12 residues. Per the germline V gene, CDR1 is MNHEY and CDR2 is SVGAGI. Trimming cost V 4 bases and J 7 bases, with 10 bases left between them. CDR3 sequence: CASSLGGSGYTF. As DNA, the CDR3 is TGTGCCAGCAGTTTGGGGGGCAGTGGCTACACCTTC.

This chain connects TRBV10-3 to TRBJ2-2; TRBD1 matches at 7 bases. Looked up from germline, CDR1 is ENHRY and CDR2 is SYGVKD. Trimming took 4 bases from V and 8 from J; bases not matched to a gene: 7. The CDR3 is made up of 14 amino acids. CDR3 residues: CAISVRGGEGELFF. The CDR3 region has the DNA TGTGCCATCAGTGTCAGAGGGGGCGAGGGGGAGCTGTTTTTT.

The chain links TRBV7-6 to TRBJ2-5; D uncertain. Germline lookup yields CDR1 SGHVS and CDR2 FNYEAQ. This CDR3 is built from 12 residues. Trimming cost V 1 base and J 4 bases, with 4 bases left between them. The CDR3 sequence: CASSLVPETQYF. The DNA of the CDR3 is TGTGCCAGCAGCTTAGTTCCAGAGACCCAGTACTTC.

This clonotype came up many times. The chain joins TRBV5-1 to TRBJ2-7; D remains ambiguous. Germline-derived CDR1 and CDR2 are SGHRS and YFSETQ. The CDR3 totals 11 residues. V dropped 7 bases and J dropped 5 bases, with 10 bases sitting between them. CDR3 sequence (DNA): TGCGCCAGCGGGTTAAATGACGAGCAGTACTTC. Residues: CASGLNDEQYF.

This sequence joins TRBV5-1 and TRBJ2-4; 7 bases line up with TRBD1. The CDR3 has 21 amino acids. The trim removed 4 bases at V and 0 bases at J, leaving 22 bases unmatched. Germline V gene sequence: CDR1 SGHRS, CDR2 YFSETQ. The CDR3 sequence is CASSEPWSGTAIDLAKNIQYF. In nucleotides, the CDR3 is TGCGCCAGCAGCGAACCATGGTCGGGGACAGCGATCGACCTAGCCAAAAACATTCAGTACTTC.

Remarks on this clonotype: Just one base apart from a much larger clone, this may be a read error. V and J are TRBV12-3 or TRBV12-4 and TRBJ2-4; possibly TRBD2 for D (6 bases). The CDR3 spans 17 residues. Trimming removed 6 bases from V and 9 bases from J, with 27 bases in between. The CDR3 nucleotides read TGTGCCAGCAGCCCGGGGAGGCAGGGCGCCCGCGGTTTCATTCAGTACTTC. Translated, it gives CASSPGRQGARGFIQYF.

This rearrangement joins TRBV18 to TRBJ1-4; D call uncertain. The CDR3 is 15 amino acids. CDR1 and CDR2 from the germline V gene are KGHSH and LQKENI. V shed 5 bases and J shed 7 bases, with 17 bases lying between them. The CDR3 DNA is TGTGCCAGCTCATTATCGGATTTGAGGGCTGAAAAACTGTTTTTT. Its translation: CASSLSDLRAEKLFF.

The chain couples TRBV5-1 to TRBJ2-7, with 13 bases aligning to TRBD2. The CDR3 loop spans 17 amino acids. J gave up 3 bases and V 4 bases, and 10 bases lay outside the gene matches. Germline V CDR1 and CDR2: SGHRS, YFSETQ. The DNA of the CDR3 is TGCGCCAGCAGCCCACATGGGACTAGCGGGACCAGCTACGAGCAGTACTTC. Protein product: CASSPHGTSGTSYEQYF.